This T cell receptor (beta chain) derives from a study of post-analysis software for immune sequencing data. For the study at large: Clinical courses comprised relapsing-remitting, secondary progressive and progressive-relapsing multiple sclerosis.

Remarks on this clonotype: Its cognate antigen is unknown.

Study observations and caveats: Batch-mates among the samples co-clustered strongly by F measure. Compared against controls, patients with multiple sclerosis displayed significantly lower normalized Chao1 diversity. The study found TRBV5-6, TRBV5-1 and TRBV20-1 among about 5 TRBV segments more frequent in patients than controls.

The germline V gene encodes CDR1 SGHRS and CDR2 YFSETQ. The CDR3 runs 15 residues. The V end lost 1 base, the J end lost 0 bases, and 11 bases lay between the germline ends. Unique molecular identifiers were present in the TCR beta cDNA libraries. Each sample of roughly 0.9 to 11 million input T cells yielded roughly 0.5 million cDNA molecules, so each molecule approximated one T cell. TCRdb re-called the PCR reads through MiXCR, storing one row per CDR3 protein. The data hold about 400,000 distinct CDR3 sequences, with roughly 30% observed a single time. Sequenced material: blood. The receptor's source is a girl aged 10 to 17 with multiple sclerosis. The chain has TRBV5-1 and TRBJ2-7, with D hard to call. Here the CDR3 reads CASSLSLQSSYEQYF. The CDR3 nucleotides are TGCGCCAGCAGCTTGAGCCTACAGAGCTCCTACGAGCAGTACTTC.